This paragraph covers one T cell receptor (beta chain) sequence. Its specificity is not known. The CDR3 spans 15 residues. The junction had 1 base not matched to a gene; V was cut back by 0 bases and J by 4 bases. Per the germline V gene, CDR1 is ENHRY and CDR2 is SYGVKD. Profiled with immunoSEQ multiplex PCR; TCRdb holds only in-frame clones, not every one. Of over 150,000 clones in the sample, about nine tenths were seen once. This sample was taken from a study of T cell responses to AZD1222 COVID-19 vaccine. Study results and caveats: Vaccine-associated CD4 TCRs ranged over spike, dominating at 160-218 and 743-854.

Source: peripheral blood, taken on day 0 of AZD1222 vaccination. The TCR originated in an adult in good health. The V and J genes are TRBV10-3 and TRBJ2-7; 12 bases map to TRBD1. CDR3: CAISESGQGAYEQYF. CDR3 in DNA: TGTGCCATCAGTGAGTCGGGACAGGGGGCGTACGAGCAGTACTTC.